A selection of T cell receptor beta chains follows, all from one sample in a study of blood T cell repertoires in COVID-19. This table comes from immunoSEQ multiplex PCR, and its TCRdb copy is limited to in-frame clones, with some not included. The table includes under 250,000 clones, about 86% detected once. Specimen: peripheral blood. These receptors all come from a man in his forties or fifties with active or convalescent COVID-19. Each CDR3 is given with its conserved first and last residue.

len,v_gene,j_gene,CDR3aa
15,TRBV27,TRBJ2-2,CASSKGQGGTGELFF
15,TRBV7-3,TRBJ2-1,CASSGGGDSYNEQFF
15,TRBV11-2,TRBJ1-6,CASSPGQASQSPLHF
15,TRBV19,TRBJ2-2,CASTRTSGNTGELFF
15,TRBV6-1,TRBJ1-6,CASSDRDRGPAPLHF
14,TRBV7-9,TRBJ1-1,CASSPGTGDTEAFF
16,TRBV19,TRBJ1-2,CASSMDGGYPNYGYTF
17,TRBV21-1,TRBJ2-1,CASSKVWARGWGNEQFF
13,TRBV18,TRBJ2-5,CASSPGSSETQYF
14,TRBV28,TRBJ2-7,CASSLSRQGSEQYF
13,TRBV19,TRBJ1-2,CASSPGHVHGYTF
15,TRBV18,TRBJ1-1,CASSPGMAGNTEAFF
13,TRBV30,TRBJ1-2,CAWGGQGAKGYTF
12,TRBV30,TRBJ1-4,CAWSPGNEKLFF
16,TRBV6-6,TRBJ1-1,CASRSPGQIMNTEAFF